The source of this TCR beta chain is a study of cytotoxic CD8 clonotypes in ibrutinib-treated CLL. Turning to the study itself: Sequenced samples delivered averages of around 250,000 productive templates and around 100,000 productive rearrangements.

Using immunoSEQ multiplex PCR, the repertoire was profiled, and TCRdb retains in-frame clones only, with some absent. The sample has about 74,000 clones; about 84% are singletons. Findings and caveats of the study: Public clonotypes were rare and shrank or held steady on treatment.

This clone was seen only once. Its cognate antigen is unknown. The germline gives CDR1 SGHAT, CDR2 FQNNGV. This CDR3 region has 15 residues. Trimming cost V 0 bases and J 3 bases, with 9 bases left between them. This clonotype originated in a human donor with chronic lymphocytic leukemia. This chain uses TRBV11-2 with TRBJ1-3; D gene ambiguous. The sample consisted of PBMCs, taken at disease progression, from a patient treated with ibrutinib. The CDR3 reads CASSLEGAGGNTIYF. CDR3 coding DNA: TGTGCCAGCAGCTTAGAAGGCGCTGGTGGAAACACCATATATTTT.